Shown below are 2 T cell receptor beta chains from a single sample sequenced in a study of T cells after yellow fever vaccination. Via MiXCR, TCRdb re-called the 5' RACE reads, giving one row per CDR3 protein. The profile shows under 350,000 distinct CDR3 sequences, roughly 4.3% of them singletons. The material was PBMCs, obtained 5 days after the yellow fever booster vaccination. Receptor source: a man aged 18 to 35 who received the YFV17D yellow fever vaccine.

This clonotype occurred many times. The chain is built from TRBV11-2 and TRBJ1-2; no definite D call. This CDR3 has 16 residues. Germline V lookup: CDR1 SGHAT, CDR2 FQNNGV. Trimming cost V 0 bases and J 5 bases, with 16 bases left between them. CDR3 region: CASSLDISGNGYGYTF. The CDR3 DNA reads as TGTGCCAGCAGCTTAGATATCTCAGGAAATGGATATGGCTACACCTTC.

This clonotype was detected ten times or more. The chain has TRBV12-3 or TRBV12-4 and TRBJ1-4; D remains unclear. The CDR3 totals 11 residues. V was cut by 6 bases and J by 5 bases, with 4 bases left in between. In DNA, the CDR3 is TGTGCCAGCAGCCACAATGAAAAACTGTTTTTT. Translation gives CASSHNEKLFF.